At least ten counts were recorded for the clone carrying this T cell receptor beta chain. Its specificity is not known. The data were taken from a study of T cells in Graves' hyperthyroidism and ophthalmopathy. On the study more broadly: Peripheral blood was drawn at first diagnosis, prior to all treatment.

Study-level points and caveats: Peripheral blood also featured most of the thyroid clonotypes expanded above 0.001.

The TCR beta CDR3 regions underwent amplification using RNA transcripts as the source. The HTBI primer set was used in a first-round RT-PCR of the TCR CDR3. Using its own MiXCR run on the multiplex PCR reads, TCRdb lists one record per CDR3 protein. The profile shows 300,000 to 450,000 distinct CDR3 sequences, 15% to 20% of them singletons. Germline CDR1 is MNHNS and CDR2 is SASEGT. The CDR3 is 14 amino acids. V was trimmed by 3 bases and J by 7 bases, leaving 12 bases between them. V is TRBV6-1 and J is TRBJ1-4, with a possible D match to TRBD1 (5 bases). The material sequenced was blood. The receptor comes from a woman in her 30s with Graves' hyperthyroidism that later progressed to Graves' ophthalmopathy. The DNA for the CDR3 is TGTGCCAGCAGTGACATAGGGGCCGGTGAAAAACTGTTTTTT. Its protein is CASSDIGAGEKLFF.